The source of this T cell receptor beta chain is a study of blood T cells in healthy people across ages (dated by TCRdb to the mid-2010s). Notes on the research overall: In model experiments, template switching captured roughly one uniquely barcoded TCR beta cDNA molecule for every two T cells. The donors were divided into four age groups: young (average about 15 years), middle-aged (approximately 39), aged (under 70) and long-lived (roughly 86). Age-related changes in TCR beta repertoire diversity were measured in the study by deep sequencing normalized with unique cDNA molecular identifiers. Using the same blood draw, the study looked at two additional independent replicas of 1 million unique cDNA reads for two donors, one aged 18 to 30 and the other aged 80 or older. On the study overall, not on this receptor specifically: Compared with the aged group, the long-lived group had more naive CD4+ T cells, fewer expanded clones and increased TCR diversity, suggesting age selection. As age increased, observed TCR beta diversity per million T cells dropped in a roughly linear way, and a significant reduction was already evident by age about 40. A strong correlation was found between observed TCR beta diversity and the percentage of naive T cells measured by flow cytometry. Because profiling used bulk unsorted PBMCs, naive and antigen-experienced compartments could not be compared conclusively. Estimates of total diversity based on one million sequenced T cells were regarded as lower bounds and as underestimates. Because donor CMV infection status was unknown, age-related changes in expanded clonotypes were potentially confounded.

The table lists this clonotype with a few counts. There is no known antigen for this receptor. The record has no base qualities; no much larger clone is one base away. Receptor amplification or capture employed 5' RACE. TCRdb names Illumina HiSeq 2500 as the instrument used. A second PCR of roughly 6 to 11 cycles was performed with a sample-barcoded 5' primer and a J-beta primer mix. A template-switch 5' adaptor carrying 12 random nucleotides introduced a unique molecular identifier onto each TCR beta cDNA molecule. At least 3 million CDR3-containing paired-end reads were obtained from each sample. All of the RNA was converted into first-strand cDNA using the Mint cDNA synthesis kit, with a TRBC-specific oligonucleotide serving as the primer. All cDNA was treated with uracil-DNA glycosylase and then went through a first 18-cycle PCR with the universal primers M1SS and BC2_uni_R. Processing in the source paper ran as follows. Normalization of each sample was performed by random selection of 1 million high-quality reads, each carrying a distinct molecular identifier. Instead of being binned into consensus sequences, reads that shared molecular identifiers were thrown out. MiTCR, with a Q25 quality threshold and the strictest error-elimination algorithm, was used for CDR3 identification, clonotype clustering and error correction. A nonparametric unseen species model using Euler transformation provided a lower-bound estimate of total TCR beta diversity. TCRdb handled the public reads itself, with Q25 trimming in fastp and clone calling in MiXCR, and kept productive beta chains. Rows with a matching CDR3 protein are joined into one entry that keeps the most common DNA and genes. The V and J calls come from TCRdb's annotation, not from the publication. The sample contains about 780,000 distinct CDR3 sequences, around 24% of them found a single time. The ten top clones hold around 3% of the sample.

Donors were roughly 40 systemically healthy Caucasian individuals from Russia aged roughly 6 to 90 years. Each donor gave about 9.7 milliliters of peripheral blood, drawn into EDTA-treated Vacutainer tubes. Ficoll-Paque density-gradient centrifugation was used to isolate PBMCs, with at least 7 million obtained per sample. Total RNA was extracted from PBMCs with Trizol reagent, with at least 5 micrograms obtained per sample. For every donor, an aliquot of PBMCs went through flow cytometry to measure the percentages of naive CD45RAhigh/CD27high T cells. Reading from cysteine to phenylalanine, the CDR3 counts 15 amino acids. The kept DNA is CDR3 alone, 45 bases in frame from the first base. Taken from the germline V gene (reference sequence), the CDR1 and CDR2 loops are SEHNR and FQNEAQ. Trimming takes 2 bases from V and 1 base from J, and the germline ends sit 8 bases apart. These data were also filed under a second study, of T cells of mothers and their children. As the second publication notes: Donors were nine systemically healthy Caucasian individuals: three mothers and their six children. cDNA synthesis consumed the entire amount of extracted RNA, loaded at approximately 1.4 ug RNA in each 15 ul reaction. In the second PCR, the M1S primer introduced both the sample barcodes and 2-4 random nucleotides. Over 8 million TCR beta CDR3 reads came from each mother, compared with 3.3 million or so reads from each child. TCR recombination output is similarly shaped by thymic selection in related and unrelated pairs, with a minor effect exerted by inherited differences. Normalized repertoire overlap in related mother-child pairs was always slightly higher than in unrelated mother-child pairs, but the difference was never significant. With a sensitivity of approximately 100 clones per million clonotypes, no persistent microchimeric T cell clones were detected. To look for features that set related mother-child pairs apart from unrelated individuals, the researchers ran deep NGS to compare the TCR beta repertoires of mothers and children. Mothers averaged roughly 40 +/- 4 years of age and children averaged around 10 +/- 4 years. Libraries were sequenced on Illumina HiSeq 2000 with 100+100 nt paired-end reads after adapter ligation with NEBNext reagents. To prevent cross-contamination, the mother and child libraries were prepared one month apart and sequenced in separate runs. For each donor, between roughly 500,000 and 2,300,000 distinct TCR beta clonotypes were identified. Naive TCR beta clonotypes were estimated from low-frequency clonotypes matched to each donor's FACS-determined naive share, without sorting.

The origin of this receptor is a boy under 18 in good health. This chain is built from TRBV7-9 and TRBJ2-2; D gene: possibly TRBD2, on 5 matching bases. Sequences were obtained from blood. The nucleotide sequence reads as follows: TGTGCCAGCAGCTTAATAGGAGGGAACACCGGGGAGCTGTTTTTT. This codes for CASSLIGGNTGELFF.